Described below is a single T cell receptor (beta chain) sequence and its context. Using immunoSEQ multiplex PCR, the repertoire was profiled, and TCRdb retains in-frame clones only, with some absent. Of 300,000 to 400,000 clones in the sample, over 90% were seen once. The sample belongs to a study of brain T cells in children with intractable seizures. Germline V gene lookup returns CDR1 SEHNR and CDR2 FQNEAQ (reference sequence). This CDR3 contains 14 residues. V lost 2 bases, J lost 2 bases, and 8 bases lay in between. Time point denoted: blood from clinic visit 5 months post-surgery; TSC patient then seizure free. Sequencing was limited to surgery cases with top T cell transcript signatures in brain tissue.

The rearrangement uses TRBV7-9 and TRBJ2-3; D gene ambiguous. The TCR sequence derives from a boy under two years old with tuberous sclerosis and intractable seizures. The sequencing here drew on peripheral blood, taken 4 to 5 months after surgery. The CDR3 protein is CASSLPAITDTQYF. The CDR3 DNA follows: TGTGCCAGCAGCTTACCAGCGATCACAGATACGCAGTATTTT.